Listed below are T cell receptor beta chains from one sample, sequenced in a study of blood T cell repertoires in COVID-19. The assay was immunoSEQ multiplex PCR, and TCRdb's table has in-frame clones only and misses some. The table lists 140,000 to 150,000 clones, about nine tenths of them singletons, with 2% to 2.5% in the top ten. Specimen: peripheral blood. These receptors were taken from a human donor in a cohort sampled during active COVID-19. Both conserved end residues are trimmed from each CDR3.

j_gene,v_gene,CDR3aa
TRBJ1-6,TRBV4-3,ASSQDLTVESPLH
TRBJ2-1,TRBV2,ASIPGTSAPGEQF
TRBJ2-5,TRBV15,ATSRARPETQY
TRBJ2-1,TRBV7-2,ASSPLERIFYEQF
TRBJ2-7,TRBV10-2,ASSPRGRAYEQY
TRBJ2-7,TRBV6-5,ASSLRGSYEQY
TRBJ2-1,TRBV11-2,ASSQTSVNEQF
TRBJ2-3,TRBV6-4,ASSDSPELADRDTQY
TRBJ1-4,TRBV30,AWTGQGGDEKLF
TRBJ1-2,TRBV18,ASSLPGTGAYGYT
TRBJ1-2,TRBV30,AWSKQGYGYT
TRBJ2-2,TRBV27,ASSLRTSGGPTGELF
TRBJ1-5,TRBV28,ASSSSGGRNQPQH
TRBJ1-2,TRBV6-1,ASSDNTGLLGYT
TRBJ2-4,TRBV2,ASTDDGLAKNIQY
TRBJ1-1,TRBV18,ASSPAGLRTEAF
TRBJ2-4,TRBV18,ASSPGGDVGWDIQY
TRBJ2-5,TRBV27,ASSSQNQKTQY
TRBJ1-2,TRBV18,ASSRVGEMNGYT
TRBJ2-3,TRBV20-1,SASVSGPDTQY
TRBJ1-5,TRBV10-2,ASSGDSLISNQPQH
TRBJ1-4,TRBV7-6,ASSSEGLANEKLF
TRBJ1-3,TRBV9,ASSGLDSVISGNTIY
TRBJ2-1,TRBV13,ASIPGRRGDNEQF
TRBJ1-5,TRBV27,ASSLGPGGTGFNQPQH
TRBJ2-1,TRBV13,ASSLVRPSGGFGGNEQF
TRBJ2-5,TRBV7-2,ASSLSPPRPLSREETQY
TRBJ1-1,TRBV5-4,ASSRMRTGGTEAF
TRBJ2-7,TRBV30,AWSASLSEQY
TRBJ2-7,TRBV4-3,ASSQDQGSEQY
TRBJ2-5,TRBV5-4,ASTLQGSVQETQY
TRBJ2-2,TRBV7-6,ASSSIPRATGTGELF
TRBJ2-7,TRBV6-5,ASSSGGSAYEQY
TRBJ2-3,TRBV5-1,ASSLADPGGTDTQY
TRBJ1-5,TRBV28,ASHPGTIRNQPQH
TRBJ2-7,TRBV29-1,SVVQTTTYEQY
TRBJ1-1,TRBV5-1,ASSLAGGVIGTEAF
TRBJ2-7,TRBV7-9,ASSSGTGESYEQY
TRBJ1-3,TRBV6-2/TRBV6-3,ASSYPPWRSSGNTIY
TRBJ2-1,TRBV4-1,ASSRAGTSYNEQF
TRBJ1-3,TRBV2,ASSLQFSGNTIY
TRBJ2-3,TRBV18,ASSPGLAGGSDTQY
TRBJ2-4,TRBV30,AWDTVGGNIQY
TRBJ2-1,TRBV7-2,ASSLGLPLGI
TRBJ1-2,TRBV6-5,ASSYEGARYGYT
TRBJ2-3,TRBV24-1,ATGGTSGSSGDTQY
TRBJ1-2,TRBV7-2,ASSYAGGGGNGYT
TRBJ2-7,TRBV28,ASSLNLERPSGYYEQY
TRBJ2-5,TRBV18,ASSPGLEGTQY
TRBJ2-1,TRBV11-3,ASALGLADDNEQF
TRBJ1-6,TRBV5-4,ASSQTARTYNSPLH
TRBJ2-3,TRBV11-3,ASSFEGGTDTQY
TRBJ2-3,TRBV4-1,ASSPTWGDRDTQY
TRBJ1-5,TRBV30,AWAWTGGNQPQH
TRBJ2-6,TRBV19,ASSSRGRNPSGANVLT
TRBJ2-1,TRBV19,ASSIGQGAYNEQF
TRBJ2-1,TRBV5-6,ASSLQGNEQF
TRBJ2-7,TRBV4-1,ASSLPAGTGGNEQY
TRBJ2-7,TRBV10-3,AISDPLAGPEQY
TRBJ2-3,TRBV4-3,ASSQGRGGGSLDTQY